Below, 8 T cell receptor beta chains from the same sample are listed, as sequenced in a study of T cells in Graves' hyperthyroidism and ophthalmopathy (dated by TCRdb to between 2018 and 2021). Libraries were built with multiplex PCR. The sample was run on an Illumina HiSeq 2000. Amplification of TCR beta CDR3 regions was carried out from RNA transcripts. The TCR CDR3 was subjected to a first round of RT-PCR using the HTBI primer set and the Qiagen OneStep RT-PCR kit. Using fastp trimming at Q25 and MiXCR clonotype assembly, TCRdb reanalyzed the public sequencing data and kept in-frame beta chains. Identical CDR3 protein sequences are pooled into one entry, listed with their most common genes and DNA. This sample has about 350,000 distinct CDR3 sequences in its table, and 15% to 20% of those were observed once. The ten biggest clones cover around 3.6% of the sample. Sequencing was done on a sample of blood. The receptors come from a woman younger than 35 with Graves' hyperthyroidism.

This clonotype showed up many times. The gene calls are TRBV12-3 or TRBV12-4 and TRBJ2-7; no reliable D call. The CDR3 length is 13 residues. With 3 bases removed from V and 2 bases from J, the gap between germline ends came to 8 bases. This chain's CDR3 is CASSFRWPYEQYF. The CDR3 DNA reads TGTGCCAGCAGTTTTCGGTGGCCCTACGAGCAGTACTTC.

This clonotype was counted between two and nine times. The CDR3 carries no conserved terminal phenylalanine or tryptophan, so it likely arises from a read error. The DNA is omitted, as the CDR3 cannot be located on it reliably, and the CDR3 follows TCRdb's listing. The chain has TRBV12-3 or TRBV12-4 and TRBJ1-1; the table assigns TRBD1, which was not confirmed against the DNA. Both ends counted, the CDR3 spans 16 residues. CDR3: CASSSPSGTLNTEACL.

This clonotype was counted ten times or more. The rearrangement joins TRBV6-1 to TRBJ2-2; either TRBD1 or TRBD2 may supply D (6 bases each). Trimming left V 8 bases short and J 3 bases short, with 13 bases between. The CDR3 is 14 amino acids. CDR1 is MNHNS and CDR2 is SASEGT in the germline V gene. The CDR3 spells CASGRGGDTGELFF. The DNA of the CDR3 is TGTGCCAGCGGCAGGGGAGGAGACACCGGGGAGCTGTTTTTT.

In its sample, this clonotype was seen many times. The chain has TRBV18 and TRBJ1-1; the D is unclear. With 8 bases removed from V and 1 base from J, the gap between germline ends came to 11 bases. Germline V lookup: CDR1 KGHSH, CDR2 LQKENI. The CDR3 runs 13 residues. CDR3 in amino acids: CASSPTPNTEAFF. The CDR3 DNA follows: TGTGCCAGCAGCCCTACACCGAACACTGAAGCTTTCTTT.

V gene TRBV19 combines with J gene TRBJ2-5, with D perhaps matching TRBD1 (5 bases). Germline V gene sequence: CDR1 LNHDA, CDR2 SQIVND (reference sequence). CDR3 length equals 14 residues. Trimming took off 3 bases at V and 5 bases at J, with 13 bases between the two ends. The DNA for the CDR3 is TGTGCCAGTAGTATGGACACCCTCTGGGAGACCCAGTACTTC. Translated, it gives CASSMDTLWETQYF.

This clonotype was seen many times. The chain carries TRBV30 and TRBJ2-7; D gene uncertain. Trimming removed 0 bases from V and 6 bases from J, with 9 bases in between. The V gene's germline CDR1 is GTSNPN and CDR2 SVGIG (reference sequence). This CDR3 contains 12 residues. CDR3 sequence reads: CAWSVPSREQYF. The DNA for the CDR3 is TGTGCCTGGAGTGTACCTTCGCGCGAGCAGTACTTC. Variable domain in full (rest from reference TRBV30 and TRBJ2-7): SQTIHQWPATLVQPVGSPLSLECTVEGTSNPNLYWYRQAAGRGLQLLFYSVGIGQISSEVPQNLSASRPQDRQFILSSKKLLLSDSGFYLCAWSVPSREQYFGPGTRLTVT.

This clonotype appeared many times. The J gene is TRBJ1-2, the V gene TRBV20-1; TRBD1 aligns across 12 bases. This CDR3 comprises 16 residues. Germline CDR1 is DFQATT and CDR2 is SNEGSKA (reference sequence). The V segment lost 5 bases and the J segment 2 bases; nucleotides outside the gene matches: 9. The DNA for the CDR3 is TGCAGTGCTCAAGCTTTAGGGACAGGGGGCAACTATGGCTACACCTTC. Translating it yields CSAQALGTGGNYGYTF.

This clonotype has ten or more counts. The chain has TRBV5-4 and TRBJ2-6, with D maybe TRBD2 (7 bases). This CDR3 has 16 residues. Germline CDR1 and CDR2: SGHNT and YYREEE (reference sequence). V was cut by 3 bases and J by 4 bases, with 14 bases left in between. The CDR3 DNA sequence: TGTGCCAGCAGCTGGGGACGGGGGGCCGGGGCCAACGTCCTGACTTTC. This codes for CASSWGRGAGANVLTF.